The clone carrying this TCR beta chain was seen at least ten times. CDR3 length: 12 amino acids. CDR1 SQVTM and CDR2 ANQGSEA come from the germline V gene. This entry comes from a study of T cell responses to AZD1222 COVID-19 vaccine. Measured with immunoSEQ multiplex PCR; TCRdb has only the in-frame clones, and not every one. The sample has 140,000 or so clones; about nine tenths are singletons. The TCR originated in an adult in good health. The chain joins TRBV29-1 to TRBJ1-1, with D possibly matching TRBD1 (5 bases). The sequenced sample was peripheral blood, obtained on day 0 of AZD1222 vaccination. CDR3 sequence: CTCRQGDTEAFF. The DNA for the CDR3 is TGCACCTGTAGGCAGGGCGACACTGAAGCTTTCTTT.